The T cell receptor beta chain under discussion was sequenced for a study of blood T cell repertoires in COVID-19. Study at large: COVID-19 samples collected from the United States, Italy and Spain covered acute and convalescent phases. T cells, B-cell-depleted T cells, or PBMCs provided the cDNA or gDNA that served as material.

This CDR3 has 16 residues. In germline, CDR1 is SEHNR, CDR2 FQNEAQ (reference sequence). Trimming shortened V by 3 bases and J by 6 bases, and 20 bases separated the two germline ends. In the authors' workflow: Amplification from reference gene primers served as the basis for estimated nucleated cell counts. Assay: immunoSEQ multiplex PCR; the TCRdb copy retains only in-frame clones and omits some. V, J and clone size were drawn from that table, and D and trimming were deduced from the DNA. The sample consists of a few hundred thousand clones, 85% to 90% of them appearing once. Sequencing was performed on peripheral blood. The TCR originated in a man aged 25-40 years with acute or convalescent COVID-19. The chain uses TRBV7-9 and TRBJ1-2; D is perhaps TRBD1 (6 bases). CDR3 DNA sequence: TGTGCCAGCAGCTTTCTAGGCCGGGACCGGGACAATGGCTACACCTTC. The encoded protein is CASSFLGRDRDNGYTF.